These T cell receptor beta chains were read from a single sample in a study of cytomegalovirus exposure and HLA in healthy donors. Profiled with immunoSEQ multiplex PCR; TCRdb holds only in-frame clones, not every one. This table holds fewer than 250,000 clones, around 78% found once. The sequencing input was PBMCs. All receptors come from a woman younger than 35 in good health and CMV-seronegative. The CDR3 runs from the conserved cysteine through the conserved F or W. A D gene is named only where the DNA matches it firmly.

v_call | d_call | cdr3_aa
TRBV2 | - | CASSVVLKETQYF
TRBV6-5 | TRBD1 | CASNPQGVGTGELFF
TRBV2 | - | CASSEMDALFF
TRBV29-1 | TRBD2 | CSVEMGGDTQYF
TRBV6-5 | - | CASSYGRPAGEQYF
TRBV9 | - | CASSPPGWGAEQFF
TRBV30 | TRBD1 | CAWSAQGVRNQPQHF
TRBV30 | - | CAWSRVLATQYF
TRBV27 | TRBD1 | CASTSLRDRVNTEAFF
TRBV6-6 | - | CASSYKDSSYEQYF
TRBV27 | - | CASSSGNLTPDTQYF
TRBV7-6 | - | CASSLRSAPSGNTIYF
TRBV6-5 | - | CASSYSRGPYNEQFF
TRBV9 | - | CASSSLEGAGSPLHF
TRBV5-4 | TRBD1 | CASSLSQGNNEQFF
TRBV5-6 | - | CASSLAGPSTGSREQFF
TRBV5-1 | TRBD1 | CASSLTGDGYGYTF
TRBV6-5 | - | CASARQLNTEAFF
TRBV23-1 | - | CASSQRTRSYNEQFF
TRBV10-3 | - | CAISGREGTEAFF
TRBV6-5 | - | CASSAGGDDEKLFF
TRBV4-2 | - | CASSQDRQGYYGYTF
TRBV4-1 | - | CASSQIRHPPEDGYTF
TRBV5-1 | TRBD2 | CASSLARGGPGELFF
TRBV9 | - | CASSPGTGEQFF
TRBV5-1 | - | CASARQSSSYNEQFF
TRBV25-1 | - | CASSAAGAAYEQYF
TRBV9 | - | CASSSGPRTDTQYF
TRBV15 | - | CATSRDLRVTEAFF
TRBV7-9 | - | CASSRPGGQGSYTF
TRBV4-1 | - | CASSHSYEQFF
TRBV6-4 | - | CASSHRQVMNTEAFF
TRBV11-1 | - | CASSGWEGDQAFF
TRBV13 | - | CASSLLKERGYTF
TRBV6-5 | - | CASSPPRLGKDEQFF
TRBV6-1 | TRBD1 | CASSPDRGGNTIYF
TRBV28 | - | CASSAPPPTTEQYF
TRBV7-3 | - | CASSLSPGAGTEAFF
TRBV27 | TRBD2 | CASSLSGLAGPLGQFF
TRBV7-2 | - | CASSPRLGGANEQYF
TRBV6-5 | - | CASSRPRVIATEAFF